A selection of T cell receptor beta chains follows, all from one sample in a study of blood T cell repertoires in COVID-19. Here immunoSEQ multiplex PCR was the method, and the copy in TCRdb shows in-frame clones only, minus some. The sample includes about 310,000 clones, approximately 90% of them seen just once. The sequenced sample was PBMCs or T cells enriched from blood (not recorded which). Receptors were obtained from a woman aged 18 to 35 who had recovered from COVID-19. CDR3s include the opening cysteine and the closing phenylalanine or tryptophan. Fields, in order: D gene, J gene, V gene, CDR3 length, CDR3 DNA, CDR3 protein. D genes are given only for firm matches.

-	TRBJ1-1	TRBV18	14	TGTGCCAGCTCAGTGGAACAGGGGAACACTGAAGCTTTCTTT	CASSVEQGNTEAFF
-	TRBJ2-7	TRBV7-9	13	TGTGCCAGCAGCTTTTATCAGTACGTGGAGCAGTACTTC	CASSFYQYVEQYF
-	TRBJ1-4	TRBV10-3	14	TGTGCCCTCAGTGAACAGGACGGGAATGAAAAACTGTTTTTT	CALSEQDGNEKLFF
-	TRBJ2-7	TRBV19	14	TGTGCCAGTAGTATCAGTCGGGGGTCCTACGAGCAGTACTTC	CASSISRGSYEQYF
TRBD1	TRBJ2-1	TRBV5-6	14	TGTGCCAGCAGCTTAGTCGGACAGGGGGCTGAGCAGTTCTTC	CASSLVGQGAEQFF
-	TRBJ2-2	TRBV7-8	14	TGTGCCAGCAGCTTAGGAACGACATCCCGGGAGCTGTTTTTT	CASSLGTTSRELFF
-	TRBJ1-3	TRBV5-1	16	TGCGCCAGCAGCTTGTTGGCCGGGGACTCTGGAAACACCATATATTTT	CASSLLAGDSGNTIYF
TRBD2	TRBJ2-5	TRBV9	17	TGTGCCAGCAGCTCCAAGACTAGCGGGAGTGTAGGAGAGACCCAGTACTTC	CASSSKTSGSVGETQYF
-	TRBJ2-3	TRBV4-3	14	TGCGCCAGCAGCCAAGATATGAGCGCAGATACGCAGTATTTT	CASSQDMSADTQYF
TRBD1	TRBJ2-3	TRBV18	16	TGTGCCAGCTCTCCCAGGGGACAGGGTCGGCCAGATACGCAGTATTTT	CASSPRGQGRPDTQYF
-	TRBJ1-1	TRBV4-2	13	TGTGCCAGCAGCCAAGATAAGGGGTCGGGAGCTTTCTTT	CASSQDKGSGAFF
TRBD2	TRBJ2-7	TRBV9	14	TGTGCCACCCAACTGAGGACTAGTTGGTACGAGCAGTACTTC	CATQLRTSWYEQYF